This entry features one T cell receptor beta chain sequence. Its antigen is as yet unknown. This sample is part of a study of shared clonotypes between healthy human individuals. Study-level results: For naive CD4 cells, roughly 5% of clonotypes were shared across a few donors.

The protocol was immunoSEQ multiplex PCR, while the TCRdb copy is restricted to in-frame clones and leaves out a portion. The sample carries 2.3 million or so clones, approximately 95% recorded once. This CDR3 has 12 residues. Germline-derived CDR1 and CDR2 are SGHAT and FQDESV (reference sequence). V was pared by 3 bases and J by 4 bases, with 7 bases between. Input material: naive CD4+ T cells from PBMCs. As to subset: CD45RA+ positively selected. This sequence was found in a man aged 18 to 29 in good health. Some clones in this sample may be carry-over from other donors' samples. The chain joins TRBV11-1 to TRBJ2-7; D is uncertain. The CDR3 DNA follows: TGTGCCAGCAGCTTGACCGAGTACGAGCAGTACTTC. Amino acids: CASSLTEYEQYF.